Listed here are 4 T cell receptor beta chains from one sample, sequenced in a study of OX40 agonist ivuxolimab in advanced cancers. TCRdb keeps only in-frame clones here, not all; method: immunoSEQ multiplex PCR. The repertoire holds under 90,000 clones, 70% to 90% seen once, with approximately 0.93% in the top ten. The sequencing here drew on CD4+ or CD8+ T cells sorted from blood, taken in a trial of the OX40 agonist ivuxolimab. The receptors derive from an adult with an advanced solid tumor such as melanoma, head and neck, liver or kidney cancer.

The V gene is TRBV11-3, the J gene TRBJ2-3; no clear D. The CDR3 sequence is 13 residues long. Germline CDR1 reads SGHNT; CDR2 reads YENEEA. The germline V and J ends were trimmed by 1 base and 6 bases, with 8 bases remaining between them. CDR3 nucleotide sequence: TGTGCCAGCAGCTTAGGGCTTCCGGATACGCAGTATTTT. Amino acid sequence: CASSLGLPDTQYF.

The chain employs TRBV4-2 and TRBJ1-2; D not resolved. Per germline, CDR1 LGHNA and CDR2 YNFKEQ. The V end was cut by 5 bases, the J end by 8 bases, with 15 bases between. The CDR3 totals 13 residues. CDR3 loop: CASSSGLLQGYTF. CDR3 bases: TGTGCCAGCAGCTCAGGACTTCTTCAGGGCTACACCTTC.

The rearrangement uses TRBV4-1 and TRBJ1-2; TRBD1 matches 7 bases. The CDR3 extends over 16 amino acids. Per the germline V gene, CDR1 is MGHRA and CDR2 is YSYEKL. Trimming took 5 bases from V and 1 from J; bases not matched to a gene: 10. The CDR3 here is CASSEMTGSLNYGYTF. In nucleotides, the CDR3 is TGCGCCAGCAGCGAAATGACAGGGTCTCTTAACTATGGCTACACCTTC.

The rearrangement joins TRBV25-1 to TRBJ1-2; 7 positions agree with TRBD1. The CDR3 covers 16 residues. V dropped 5 bases and J dropped 0; count of bases not matched to a gene: 9. Germline V gene lookup returns CDR1 MGHDK and CDR2 SYGVNS. This CDR3 reads CASSQGTALSNYGYTF. The CDR3 DNA sequence: TGTGCCAGCAGTCAAGGGACAGCATTGTCTAACTATGGCTACACCTTC.